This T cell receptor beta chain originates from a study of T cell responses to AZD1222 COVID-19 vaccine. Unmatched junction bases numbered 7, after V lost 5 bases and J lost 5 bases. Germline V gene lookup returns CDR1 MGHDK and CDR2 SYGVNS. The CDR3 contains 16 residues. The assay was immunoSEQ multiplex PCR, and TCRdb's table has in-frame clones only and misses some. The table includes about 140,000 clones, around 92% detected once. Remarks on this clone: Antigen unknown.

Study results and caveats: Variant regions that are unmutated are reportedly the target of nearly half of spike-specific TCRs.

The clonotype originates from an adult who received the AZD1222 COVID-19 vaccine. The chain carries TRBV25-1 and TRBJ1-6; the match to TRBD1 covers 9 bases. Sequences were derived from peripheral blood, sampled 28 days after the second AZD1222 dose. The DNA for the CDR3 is TGTGCCAGCAGTCCACAGGGGGCGGTCAATAATTCACCCCTCCACTTT. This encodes CASSPQGAVNNSPLHF. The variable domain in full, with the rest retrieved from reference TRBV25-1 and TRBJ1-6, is EADIYQTPRYLVIGTGKKITLECSQTMGHDKMYWYQQDPGMELHLIHYSYGVNSTEKGDLSSESTVSRIRTEHFPLTLESARPSHTSQYLCASSPQGAVNNSPLHFGNGTRLTVT.